The T cell receptor (beta chain) under discussion was sequenced for a study of human thymus T cells. Points from the study as a whole: Related work found strong thymic repertoire overlap between unrelated individuals.

From resections taken during corrective heart surgery, the thymus tissue was obtained. With respect to this clone: The antigen is undetermined.

Assay: immunoSEQ multiplex PCR; the TCRdb copy retains only in-frame clones and omits some. The sample has 120,000 or so clones; more than 90% are singletons. The clonotype originates from a boy under three years old with a congenital heart defect but otherwise immunologically healthy. Sequencing was performed on thymus tissue.

The CDR3 DNA reads as TGTGCCAGCAGTTGCGAGGAGGGGACACCGGGAGAGACCCAGTACTTC. The encoded protein is CASSCEEGTPGETQYF. V usage is TRBV28 and J usage is TRBJ2-5; D tentatively fits TRBD1 or TRBD2 (6 bases each). The CDR3 covers 16 residues. V was cut by 4 bases and J by 4 bases, with 19 bases left in between. From germline, CDR1 is MDHEN and CDR2 SYDVKM.